These T cell receptor beta chains were read from a single sample in a study of blood T cell repertoires in COVID-19. Repertoires were generated with immunoSEQ multiplex PCR, while TCRdb's copy carries only in-frame clones and drops some. The table includes about 110,000 clones, around 86% detected once. The specimen sequenced was peripheral blood. These receptors were obtained from a man aged 35 to 55 with acute or convalescent COVID-19. CDR3s include the opening cysteine and the closing phenylalanine or tryptophan. Fields, in order: clone size, V gene, J gene, D gene, CDR3 DNA, CDR3 protein. A D gene is named only where the DNA matches it firmly. Some rows have no size entry. The others give once, few or many, or a class for an expanded clone.

size: -
V: TRBV5-1
J: TRBJ2-3
D: -
DNA: TGCGCCAGCAGCTTGGCGAAGACAGACACAGATACGCAGTATTTT
CDR3: CASSLAKTDTDTQYF

size: -
V: TRBV6-1
J: TRBJ2-1
D: TRBD2
DNA: TGTGCCAGCAGTGAAGCGGGAGGGTACAATGAGCAGTTCTTC
CDR3: CASSEAGGYNEQFF

size: -
V: TRBV24-1
J: TRBJ1-5
D: TRBD1
DNA: TGTGCCACCAGTGATGGACAGGGAGGCCAGCCCCAGCATTTT
CDR3: CATSDGQGGQPQHF

size: -
V: TRBV2
J: TRBJ1-2
D: -
DNA: TGTGCCAGCAGTGATGACAGCTACTATGGCTACACCTTC
CDR3: CASSDDSYYGYTF

size: -
V: TRBV3-1/TRBV3-2
J: TRBJ1-2
D: TRBD1
DNA: TGTGCCAGCAGCCAAGACCCGATGGGACAGCTCGAGAGTGGCTACACCTTC
CDR3: CASSQDPMGQLESGYTF

size: -
V: TRBV27
J: TRBJ1-1
D: -
DNA: TGTGCCAGCACCCCCGGGGGGGCAGGGTCTGAAGCTTTCTTT
CDR3: CASTPGGAGSEAFF

size: -
V: TRBV27
J: TRBJ2-1
D: -
DNA: TGTGCCAGCACCCCGGACTACCCCTACAATGAGCAGTTCTTC
CDR3: CASTPDYPYNEQFF

size: -
V: TRBV30
J: TRBJ1-1
D: -
DNA: TGTGCCTGGACCCCGGGGAGGAGGGGCACTGAAGCTTTCTTT
CDR3: CAWTPGRRGTEAFF

size: -
V: TRBV5-1
J: TRBJ1-4
D: TRBD1
DNA: TGCGCCAGCAGCTTGGATTATAGCAGGGGGCGCGGGGAAAAACTGTTTTTT
CDR3: CASSLDYSRGRGEKLFF

size: -
V: TRBV3-1/TRBV3-2
J: TRBJ2-4
D: -
DNA: TGTGCCAGCAGCCAGAGCGCGGGTCTGAAAGACATTCAGTACTTC
CDR3: CASSQSAGLKDIQYF

size: -
V: TRBV2
J: TRBJ1-3
D: -
DNA: TGTGCCAGCAGTGAATATGGGACACTTACTGGAAACACCATATATTTT
CDR3: CASSEYGTLTGNTIYF

size: -
V: TRBV7-9
J: TRBJ1-4
D: TRBD1
DNA: TGTGCCAGCAGCCCCAGGGACAGAACTAATGAAAAACTGTTTTTT
CDR3: CASSPRDRTNEKLFF

size: few
V: TRBV2
J: TRBJ1-1
D: TRBD1
DNA: TGTGCCAGCCTTAGACAGGGGGCCACTGAAGCTTTCTTT
CDR3: CASLRQGATEAFF

size: few
V: TRBV5-1
J: TRBJ2-3
D: TRBD2
DNA: TGCGCCAGCAGCCCCAACCCTAGCGGGGGAGCAGATACGCAGTATTTT
CDR3: CASSPNPSGGADTQYF

size: few
V: TRBV12-3/TRBV12-4
J: TRBJ2-3
D: TRBD2
DNA: TGTGCCAGCAGTGGACTAGGTGCCGATACGCAGTATTTT
CDR3: CASSGLGADTQYF

size: -
V: TRBV30
J: TRBJ1-2
D: -
DNA: TGTGCCTGGAGTACCCTGGGGGGGGGTAGCTATGGCTACACCTTC
CDR3: CAWSTLGGGSYGYTF

size: -
V: TRBV6-5
J: TRBJ2-1
D: TRBD1
DNA: TGTGCCAGCAGGACAGGGTGGCAGTCTGCCAATGAGCAGTTCTTC
CDR3: CASRTGWQSANEQFF

size: -
V: TRBV5-6
J: TRBJ1-1
D: TRBD1
DNA: TGTGCCAGCAGCTTCGGGACAGGCCAGGGGAACACTGAAGCTTTCTTT
CDR3: CASSFGTGQGNTEAFF

size: few
V: TRBV9
J: TRBJ1-2
D: -
DNA: TGTGCCAGCAGCGTATCAGACACCTCTAACTATGGCTACACCTTC
CDR3: CASSVSDTSNYGYTF

size: -
V: TRBV15
J: TRBJ2-1
D: TRBD2
DNA: TGTGCCACCAGGGATTCCGGGACTAGTTACAATGAGCAGTTCTTC
CDR3: CATRDSGTSYNEQFF

size: -
V: TRBV5-6
J: TRBJ1-2
D: -
DNA: TGTGCCAGCAGCCCCTACAGGGCGTATGGCTACACCTTC
CDR3: CASSPYRAYGYTF

size: few
V: TRBV2
J: TRBJ1-2
D: TRBD1
DNA: TGTGCCAGCAGAGAGGGGGCGAGCGACTATGGCTACACCTTC
CDR3: CASREGASDYGYTF

size: once
V: TRBV9
J: TRBJ2-2
D: -
DNA: TGTGCCAGCAGCGTAGGACATAACACCGGGGAGCTGTTTTTT
CDR3: CASSVGHNTGELFF

size: -
V: TRBV7-8
J: TRBJ1-1
D: TRBD1
DNA: TGTGCCAGCAGCCGGACAGGGGGCACTGAAGCTTTCTTT
CDR3: CASSRTGGTEAFF

size: -
V: TRBV19
J: TRBJ1-5
D: -
DNA: TGTGCCAGCGAAACAGGGAGGGATCGGAGCAATCAGCCCCAGCATTTT
CDR3: CASETGRDRSNQPQHF

size: few
V: TRBV7-2
J: TRBJ2-1
D: TRBD2
DNA: TGTGCCAGCAGCAGACTAGCGGGGGGGACCCATGAGCAGTTCTTC
CDR3: CASSRLAGGTHEQFF

size: once
V: TRBV5-6
J: TRBJ2-5
D: -
DNA: TGTGCCAGCAGCGGGGGGGCGGAGACCCAGTACTTC
CDR3: CASSGGAETQYF

size: -
V: TRBV6-5
J: TRBJ1-5
D: -
DNA: TGTGCCAGCAGTCCCGGGGGGGGCCTGGGTCAGCCCCAGCATTTT
CDR3: CASSPGGGLGQPQHF

size: -
V: TRBV5-5
J: TRBJ1-1
D: TRBD1
DNA: TGTGCCAGCAGCGATACCCCGGGACAGGGGTACACTGAAGCTTTCTTT
CDR3: CASSDTPGQGYTEAFF

size: few
V: TRBV9
J: TRBJ1-1
D: TRBD1
DNA: TGTGCCAGCAGCGTAGCTGGGACAGACACTGAAGCTTTCTTT
CDR3: CASSVAGTDTEAFF

size: -
V: TRBV7-3
J: TRBJ1-1
D: TRBD1
DNA: TGTGCCAGCAGCTTAGACAGGGAGACTGAAGCTTTCTTT
CDR3: CASSLDRETEAFF

size: -
V: TRBV3-1/TRBV3-2
J: TRBJ1-3
D: -
DNA: TGTGCCAGCAGCCAAGTATATATGGGCAGGAGGAACTCTGGAAACACCATATATTTT
CDR3: CASSQVYMGRRNSGNTIYF

size: -
V: TRBV18
J: TRBJ1-5
D: -
DNA: TGTGCCAGCTCACCTGGGAGGAAGCTTAGGGGCAATCAGCCCCAGCATTTT
CDR3: CASSPGRKLRGNQPQHF

size: -
V: TRBV7-9
J: TRBJ2-7
D: -
DNA: TGTGCCAGCAGCTTAGCGGGGGCCGACTACGAGCAGTACTTC
CDR3: CASSLAGADYEQYF

size: -
V: TRBV7-9
J: TRBJ1-2
D: -
DNA: TGTGCCAGCAGCTTAGGAGGGACACTCTATGGCTACACCTTC
CDR3: CASSLGGTLYGYTF

size: -
V: TRBV30
J: TRBJ1-1
D: TRBD1
DNA: TGTGCCTGGGGACGACAGGGCCCGCGGGGCACTGAAGCTTTCTTT
CDR3: CAWGRQGPRGTEAFF

size: -
V: TRBV4-3
J: TRBJ2-1
D: -
DNA: TGCGCCAGCAGCCAACACCGGGAATTCTACAATGAGCAGTTCTTC
CDR3: CASSQHREFYNEQFF

size: -
V: TRBV10-3
J: TRBJ2-4
D: -
DNA: TGTGCCATCGGAGGCCCTGAGGGTGGAAACATTCAGTACTTC
CDR3: CAIGGPEGGNIQYF

size: -
V: TRBV27
J: TRBJ1-6
D: -
DNA: TGTGCCAGCAGTTCATACACAGGGAGCTCCTATAATTCACCCCTCCACTTT
CDR3: CASSSYTGSSYNSPLHF

size: few
V: TRBV6-5
J: TRBJ2-2
D: -
DNA: TGTGCCGCCCGGACTGGGACGAACACCGGGGAGCTGTTTTTT
CDR3: CAARTGTNTGELFF

size: few
V: TRBV11-1
J: TRBJ1-1
D: -
DNA: TGTGCCAGCAGCTTAGTTGCCAGGGGCACTGAAGCTTTCTTT
CDR3: CASSLVARGTEAFF

size: -
V: TRBV5-4
J: TRBJ1-6
D: TRBD1
DNA: TGTGCCAGCAGCTTGGAGGGGGCTAATTCACCCCTCCACTTT
CDR3: CASSLEGANSPLHF

size: -
V: TRBV7-9
J: TRBJ1-2
D: -
DNA: TGTGCCAGCAGCGTCGGACAGTCCGGCTACACCTTC
CDR3: CASSVGQSGYTF

size: -
V: TRBV4-3
J: TRBJ2-2
D: TRBD1
DNA: TGCGCCAGCAGCCAGGGGACAGGGGCTAACACCGGGGAGCTGTTTTTT
CDR3: CASSQGTGANTGELFF

size: -
V: TRBV30
J: TRBJ1-1
D: -
DNA: TGTGCCTGGAGTCCCCGGGGGAAGAACACTGAAGCTTTCTTT
CDR3: CAWSPRGKNTEAFF

size: -
V: TRBV14
J: TRBJ2-1
D: TRBD2
DNA: TGTGCCAGCAGCCATGAGAAAGCGGGAGTCCCCTACAATGAGCAGTTCTTC
CDR3: CASSHEKAGVPYNEQFF

size: -
V: TRBV6-1
J: TRBJ2-7
D: TRBD1
DNA: TGTGCCAGCATTGAAGGACAGGGCTCCTACGAGCAGTACTTC
CDR3: CASIEGQGSYEQYF

size: -
V: TRBV27
J: TRBJ1-1
D: -
DNA: TGTGCCAGCAGTCGCAGGGGCTTGAACACTGAAGCTTTCTTT
CDR3: CASSRRGLNTEAFF

size: once
V: TRBV18
J: TRBJ1-1
D: TRBD1
DNA: TGTGCCAGCTCACCCCCGGGACAGACCGGGGACACTGAAGCTTTCTTT
CDR3: CASSPPGQTGDTEAFF

size: -
V: TRBV6-5
J: TRBJ1-1
D: -
DNA: TGTGCCAGCAGTTACTCAAGCCCGAACACTGAAGCTTTCTTT
CDR3: CASSYSSPNTEAFF

size: -
V: TRBV5-1
J: TRBJ1-1
D: -
DNA: TGCGCCAGCAGCCCGGGGACAACGAACACTGAAGCTTTCTTT
CDR3: CASSPGTTNTEAFF

size: -
V: TRBV6-5
J: TRBJ2-7
D: TRBD2
DNA: TGTGCCACCTCTAGGACTAGCGGCTACGAGCAGTACTTC
CDR3: CATSRTSGYEQYF